This T cell receptor (beta chain) was observed in a study of OX40 agonist ivuxolimab in advanced cancers. Overall study: Averaging 60 years in age, with a range of roughly 23 to 80, the cohort was 65% to 85% male. Earlier treatment with anti-PD-1, anti-PD-L1 or anti-CTLA-4 was permitted, and roughly 40% had received some.

Germline CDR1 MNHEY, CDR2 SMNVEV (reference sequence). J gave up 1 base and V 5 bases, and 3 bases lay outside the gene matches. This CDR3 is 14 amino acids long. Here immunoSEQ multiplex PCR was the method, and the copy in TCRdb shows in-frame clones only, minus some. Of 100,000 or so clones in the sample, approximately 95% were seen once. Study-wide results and limits: The average count of expanded clones was higher among CD8+ T cells than among CD4+.

Autoimmune disease history or systemic immunosuppression disqualified patients. In regard to this clone: Antigen: not known.

The V and J genes are TRBV27 and TRBJ2-5; 8 bases align to TRBD2. Here the sequenced sample was CD4+ or CD8+ T cells sorted from blood, taken in a trial of the OX40 agonist ivuxolimab. This TCR was recovered from an adult with an advanced solid tumor such as melanoma, head and neck, liver or kidney cancer. The CDR3 sequence: CASSSGLAQETQYF. For the CDR3, the DNA is TGTGCCAGCAGTAGTGGACTAGCCCAAGAGACCCAGTACTTC.